These 27 T cell receptor beta chains originate from one sample sequenced in a study of neurological immune-mediated disorders. This sample's time point: longitudinal time-point 1 (baseline). TCRdb reprocessed the 5' RACE reads via MiXCR and lists one record per CDR3 protein. The sample holds 47,000 or so distinct CDR3 sequences, roughly 10% seen once. Sequenced input: PBMCs. These receptor sequences come from a woman in her forties in good health.

This clonotype was detected ten times or more. The chain carries TRBV15 and TRBJ1-5, with D hard to call. The CDR3 sequence is 16 residues long. Trimming shortened V by 0 bases and J by 0 bases, and 9 bases separated the two germline ends. Germline V gives CDR1 LNHNV, CDR2 YYDKDF (reference sequence). The CDR3 reads CATSRDVGFSNQPQHF. For the CDR3, the DNA is TGTGCCACCAGCAGAGATGTGGGGTTTAGCAATCAGCCCCAGCATTTT.

This clonotype was seen repeatedly, ten times or more. A much larger clone lies a single base off, so this may be a read error. The CDR3 coding sequence is TGTGCCAGCAGCTTGACATGGAAGACTGAAGCTTTCTTT. This codes for CASSLTWKTEAFF. The genes are TRBV5-5 and TRBJ1-1; D remains ambiguous. Trimming pared 1 base from V and 5 bases from J, leaving 9 bases between. Germline assignment: CDR1 SGHKS and CDR2 YYEKEE (reference sequence). This CDR3 is built from 13 residues.

This clonotype occurred many times. The CDR3 here is CASSLARNTGELFF. CDR3 DNA: TGTGCCAGCAGTTTGGCTAGGAACACCGGGGAGCTGTTTTTT. The chain couples TRBV12-3 or TRBV12-4 to TRBJ2-2; D not certain. Trimming left V 3 bases short and J 1 base short, with 6 bases between. CDR3 length: 14 residues.

This clonotype occurred once. The chain recombines TRBV5-6 with TRBJ2-3, with D unclear. The CDR3 covers 16 residues. V was pared by 4 bases and J by 2 bases, with 17 bases between. CDR1 is SGHDT, CDR2 YYEEEE, per germline. CDR3 coding DNA: TGTGCCAGCAGCAGACTTTCGGGTTCGGACACAGATACGCAGTATTTT. It encodes CASSRLSGSDTDTQYF.

The sample holds many counts of this clonotype. The V call is TRBV5-1, the J call TRBJ1-2; 11 bases line up with TRBD1. V was clipped by 2 bases and J by 3 bases; unmatched bases: 6. Germline V gives CDR1 SGHRS, CDR2 YFSETQ. The CDR3 is made up of 16 amino acids. As DNA, the CDR3 is TGCGCCAGCAGCTTAACCGGACAGGGGGCTGACTATGGCTACACCTTC. Amino acid sequence: CASSLTGQGADYGYTF.

The chain recombines TRBV10-3 with TRBJ1-1; TRBD1 agrees at 9 bases. The V and J ends lost 4 bases and 5 bases, in that order; junction bases with no gene match: 5. The CDR3 has 14 amino acids. The germline V gene encodes CDR1 ENHRY and CDR2 SYGVKD. This CDR3 reads CAISAGQGKTEAFF. CDR3 bases: TGTGCCATCAGTGCGGGACAGGGAAAGACTGAAGCTTTCTTT.

Comment on this clonotype: Possible read error: a much larger clone is one base away. The rearrangement joins TRBV24-1 to TRBJ2-3; D remains unclear. V gave up 6 bases and J gave up 2 bases, with 17 bases separating them. Germline assignment: CDR1 KGHDR and CDR2 SFDVKD. This CDR3 is built from 16 residues. CDR3 sequence: CATSNSVGLLTDTQYF. The CDR3, as DNA: TGTGCCACCAGTAATTCCGTAGGGCTTCTCACAGATACGCAGTATTTT.

This clonotype counts as medium-sized. CDR3 DNA: TGTGCCAGCACAAACGGTGCTAACTATGGCTACACCTTC. Its translation is CASTNGANYGYTF. The genes are TRBV6-5 and TRBJ1-2, with D uncertain. Per germline, CDR1 MNHEY and CDR2 SVGAGI. This CDR3 has 13 amino acids. With 7 bases removed from V and 0 bases from J, the gap between germline ends came to 9 bases.

This clonotype was seen at least ten times. V and J are TRBV5-1 and TRBJ2-1, with TRBD2 as a possible D gene (5 bases). Trimming removed 0 bases at V and 5 bases at J, with 9 bases between. Germline CDR1 reads SGHRS; CDR2 reads YFSETQ. The CDR3 consists of 14 residues. CDR3 DNA: TGCGCCAGCAGCTTGGTACTAGTCCACAATGAGCAGTTCTTC. This encodes CASSLVLVHNEQFF. Complete variable domain (other parts from reference TRBV5-1 and TRBJ2-1): KAGVTQTPRYLIKTRGQQVTLSCSPISGHRSVSWYQQTPGQGLQFLFEYFSETQRNKGNFPGRFSGRQFSNSRSEMNVSTLELGDSALYLCASSLVLVHNEQFFGPGTRLTVL.

This clonotype was recorded at least ten times. The rearrangement uses TRBV12-3 or TRBV12-4 and TRBJ2-2; the D is unclear. The CDR3 length is 12 residues. The V gene lost 3 bases and the J gene lost 3 bases, with 2 bases spanning the gap. The CDR3: CASSFYTGELFF. The CDR3 bases are TGTGCCAGCAGTTTTTACACCGGGGAGCTGTTTTTT.

This clonotype has ten or more counts. This chain uses TRBV5-1 with TRBJ1-1; 8 bases fit TRBD1. From germline, CDR1 is SGHRS and CDR2 YFSETQ. The CDR3 is 14 amino acids. V lost 4 bases, J lost 4 bases, and 6 bases stayed unmatched. The DNA for the CDR3 is TGCGCCAGCAGCATGGGACAGGCTCGCACTGAAGCTTTCTTT. It translates to CASSMGQARTEAFF.

This clonotype has just one count. No DNA is shown, since the ends of the CDR3 on it are uncertain; the CDR3 is the one TCRdb lists. This chain links TRBV25-1 with TRBJ2-1; TRBD2 is the table's D call and was not checked against the DNA. In germline, CDR1 is MGHDK, CDR2 SYGVNS. Ends included, the CDR3 has 16 residues. The CDR3 loop reads CAISEFGTGAYNEQIF.

The rearrangement joins TRBV18 to TRBJ2-1, with TRBD2 as a possible D gene (5 bases). Trimming took off 1 base at V and 9 bases at J, with 13 bases between the two ends. The CDR3 loop spans 14 amino acids. CDR1 KGHSH and CDR2 LQKENI come from the germline V gene. CDR3 DNA sequence: TGTGCCAGCTCACCACGGTCGGGGTCGGGTGAGCAGTTCTTC. This sequence encodes CASSPRSGSGEQFF.

In this sample, this clonotype turned up many times. The rearrangement links TRBV7-9 to TRBJ2-3; a weak D match, TRBD2 (6 bases). V lost 1 base, J lost 4 bases, and 9 bases lay in between. Germline V gene sequence: CDR1 SEHNR, CDR2 FQNEAQ (reference sequence). This CDR3 has 14 residues. The CDR3 nucleotides read TGTGCCAGCAGCTTAGTCGGCGGGGCAGATACGCAGTATTTT. It yields the protein CASSLVGGADTQYF.

The chain uses TRBV12-3 or TRBV12-4 and TRBJ1-5; D is uncertain. Trimming cost V 3 bases and J 0 bases, with 12 bases left between them. CDR3 length: 16 residues. The CDR3 nucleotides are TGTGCCAGCAGTTTGGCCGTGATGGTTAGCAATCAGCCCCAGCATTTT. Translating it yields CASSLAVMVSNQPQHF.

The V call is TRBV5-6, the J call TRBJ2-3, with TRBD2 matching 9 bases. The CDR3 has 18 amino acids. V shed 0 bases, J shed 4 bases, and the junction held 12 bases outside the gene matches. Germline CDR1 SGHDT, CDR2 YYEEEE. The CDR3 loop reads CASSLEVSAGGYADTQYF. The CDR3 DNA is TGTGCCAGCAGCTTGGAGGTCTCGGCGGGAGGGTACGCAGATACGCAGTATTTT.

This clonotype has a single count. The CDR3 DNA is TGTGCCAGCAGCCCCCGGACAGGGGCCCAGCCCCAGCATTTT. The encoded protein is CASSPRTGAQPQHF. The chain recombines TRBV5-6 with TRBJ1-5; 9 nucleotides align to TRBD1. Germline lookup yields CDR1 SGHDT and CDR2 YYEEEE. The CDR3 covers 14 residues. The J segment lost 7 bases and the V segment lost 4 bases, leaving 6 bases of the junction unmatched.

This clonotype has at least ten counts. The V gene is TRBV5-4, the J gene TRBJ1-5; no clear D gene. Germline loops: CDR1 SGHNT, CDR2 YYREEE (reference sequence). This CDR3 region has 16 residues. V lost 0 bases to trimming and J lost 0 bases, with 10 bases between them. CDR3 nucleotides: TGTGCCAGCAGCTTGGCCAAAGGAAATAGCAATCAGCCCCAGCATTTT. It encodes CASSLAKGNSNQPQHF.

This clonotype occurred many times. This chain joins TRBV4-3 and TRBJ2-2, with D tentatively TRBD2 (6 bases). Germline V CDR1 and CDR2: LGHNA, YSLEER. The CDR3 contains 18 residues. Trimming removed 0 bases from V and 1 base from J, with 15 bases in between. In DNA form, the CDR3 reads TGCGCCAGCAGCCAAGATGATTCAGGAGGGGTGAACACCGGGGAGCTGTTTTTT. This translates into CASSQDDSGGVNTGELFF.

This clonotype was counted many times. The chain links TRBV5-8 to TRBJ2-3, with 10 bases matching TRBD2. The germline V gene encodes CDR1 SGHTS and CDR2 YDEGEE. CDR3 size: 14 residues. V lost 7 bases to trimming and J lost 7 bases; unmatched junction nucleotides: 9. CDR3 sequence: CASGGLAGVHTQYF. The CDR3 nucleotides are TGTGCCAGCGGAGGGCTAGCGGGAGTACATACGCAGTATTTT.

This chain joins TRBV5-1 and TRBJ2-1; D possibly corresponds to TRBD2 (6 bases). This CDR3 has 16 amino acids. Deletions cut 1 base from V and 7 bases from J, with 18 bases between. CDR1 is SGHRS and CDR2 is YFSETQ in the germline V gene. CDR3: CASSLLTSRGYNEQFF. The CDR3 nucleotides are TGCGCCAGCAGCTTGCTTACTAGCCGGGGGTATAATGAGCAGTTCTTC.

This clonotype was picked up many times. The genes are TRBV29-1 and TRBJ2-3; no definite D call. V was clipped by 6 bases and J by 5 bases, with 9 bases between them. The CDR3 totals 11 residues. The V gene's germline CDR1 is SQVTM and CDR2 ANQGSEA. The CDR3 nucleotides read TGCAGCGTCCTCCTGGGAGATACGCAGTATTTT. The encoded protein is CSVLLGDTQYF.

This clonotype was recorded at least ten times. The rearrangement uses TRBV5-1 and TRBJ1-4, with 9 nucleotides matching TRBD1. Trimming took 5 bases from V and 8 from J; bases not matched to a gene: 7. In germline, CDR1 is SGHRS, CDR2 YFSETQ. This CDR3 is 14 amino acids long. CDR3 coding DNA: TGCGCCAGCAGGCCGGGACAGGGAAGGGAAAAACTGTTTTTT. It is translated as CASRPGQGREKLFF.

This clonotype was observed at least ten times. The chain is built from TRBV10-3 and TRBJ2-7, with a possible D match to TRBD1 (5 bases). Germline CDR1 ENHRY, CDR2 SYGVKD. V was pared by 4 bases and J by 0 bases, with 7 bases between. There are 13 residues in the CDR3. The CDR3 coding sequence is TGTGCCATCAGTGGAAGGGGCTCCTACGAGCAGTACTTC. This encodes CAISGRGSYEQYF.

On this clonotype: A single base separates this from a much larger clone, so it may be a read error. CDR3 loop: CASSEAFSNTDMQYF. For the CDR3, the DNA is TGTGCCAGCAGTGAAGCTTTCTCTAACACAGATATGCAGTATTTT. V gene TRBV2 combines with J gene TRBJ2-3; D is unclear. Germline lookup yields CDR1 SNHLY and CDR2 FYNNEI. The CDR3 totals 15 residues.

In this sample, this clonotype turned up many times. This chain links TRBV5-1 with TRBJ1-1; D ambiguous. The V and J ends lost 2 bases and 4 bases respectively, with 12 bases between them. There are 14 residues in the CDR3. CDR1 and CDR2 (germline): SGHRS, YFSETQ. CDR3 amino acids: CASSFDPLSTEAFF. In DNA form, the CDR3 reads TGCGCCAGCAGCTTTGACCCGCTGAGCACTGAAGCTTTCTTT. The full variable domain, with the rest looked up from reference TRBV5-1 and TRBJ1-1, is KAGVTQTPRYLIKTRGQQVTLSCSPISGHRSVSWYQQTPGQGLQFLFEYFSETQRNKGNFPGRFSGRQFSNSRSEMNVSTLELGDSALYLCASSFDPLSTEAFFGQGTRLTVV.

The chain combines TRBV12-3 or TRBV12-4 with TRBJ1-2; 7 bases line up with TRBD1. After removal of 5 bases from V and 8 bases from J, the junction contained 11 bases not matched to a gene. The CDR3 runs to 14 residues. Here the CDR3 DNA reads TGTGCCAGCAGTGATCGAAGGGGGCGAGGAGGCTACACCTTC. This sequence encodes CASSDRRGRGGYTF.